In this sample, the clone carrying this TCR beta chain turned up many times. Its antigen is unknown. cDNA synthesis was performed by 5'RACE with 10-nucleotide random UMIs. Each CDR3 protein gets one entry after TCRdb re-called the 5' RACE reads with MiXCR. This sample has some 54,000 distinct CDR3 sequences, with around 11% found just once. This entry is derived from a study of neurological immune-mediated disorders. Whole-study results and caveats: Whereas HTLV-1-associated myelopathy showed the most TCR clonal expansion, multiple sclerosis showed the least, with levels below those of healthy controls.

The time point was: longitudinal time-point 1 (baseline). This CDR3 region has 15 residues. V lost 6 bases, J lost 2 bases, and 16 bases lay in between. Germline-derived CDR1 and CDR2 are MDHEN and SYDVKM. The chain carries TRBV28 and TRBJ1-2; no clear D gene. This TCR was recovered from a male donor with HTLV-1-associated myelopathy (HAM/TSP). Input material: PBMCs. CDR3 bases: TGTGCCAGCAGGCCTCAAATCGGAGGGAACTATGGCTACACCTTC. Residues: CASRPQIGGNYGYTF.